This T cell receptor (beta chain) originates from a study of control samples from healthy donors and cancer patients. The ends were cut back, 1 base at V and 4 bases at J, with 2 bases in the middle. In germline, CDR1 is SGHRS, CDR2 YFSETQ. The length of the CDR3 is 11 residues. TCRdb's table, derived via immunoSEQ multiplex PCR, lists solely in-frame clones and lacks some. The table lists 150,000 to 200,000 clones, around 90% of them singletons. The TCR was taken from a man between 18 and 35 years old in good health. This chain uses TRBV5-1 with TRBJ2-5; D remains ambiguous. The sequenced sample consisted of blood. CDR3 amino acids: CASSLSETQYF. In DNA form, the CDR3 reads TGCGCCAGCAGCTTGTCAGAGACCCAGTACTTC.